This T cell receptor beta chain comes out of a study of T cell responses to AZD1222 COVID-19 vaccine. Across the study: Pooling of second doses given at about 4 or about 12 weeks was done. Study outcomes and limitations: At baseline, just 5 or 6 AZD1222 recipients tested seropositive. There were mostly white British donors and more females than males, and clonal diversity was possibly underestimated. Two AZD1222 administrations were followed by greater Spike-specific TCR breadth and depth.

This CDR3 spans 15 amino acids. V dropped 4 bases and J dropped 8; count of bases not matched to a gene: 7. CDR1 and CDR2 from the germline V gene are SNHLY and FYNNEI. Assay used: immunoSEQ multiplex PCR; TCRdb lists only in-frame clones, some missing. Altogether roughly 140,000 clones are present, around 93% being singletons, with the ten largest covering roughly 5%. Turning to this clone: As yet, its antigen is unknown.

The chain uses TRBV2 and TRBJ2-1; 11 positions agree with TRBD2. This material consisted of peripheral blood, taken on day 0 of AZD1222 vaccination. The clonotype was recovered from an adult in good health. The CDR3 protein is CASSGSGREIYEQFF. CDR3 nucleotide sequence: TGTGCCAGCAGTGGTAGCGGGAGGGAAATTTATGAGCAGTTCTTC.